The 4 T cell receptor beta chains below were found in one sample sequenced in a study of shared clonotypes between healthy human individuals. Data came from immunoSEQ multiplex PCR; TCRdb stores just in-frame clones and leaves some out. The sample shows about 510,000 clones, over 60% of them seen only once. The sequenced sample consisted of PBMCs. These receptors were obtained from a woman aged 40 to 50 in good health. Some clones in this sample may be carry-over from other donors' samples.

The chain couples TRBV6-6 to TRBJ2-1; 9 bases match TRBD2. In germline, CDR1 is MNHNY, CDR2 SVGAGI (reference sequence). With 2 bases clipped from V and 5 bases from J, the junction kept 7 bases outside the gene matches. This CDR3 comprises 16 residues. The CDR3 here is CASSYPTSGKNNEQFF. The DNA for the CDR3 is TGTGCCAGCAGTTACCCGACTAGCGGAAAAAACAATGAGCAGTTCTTC.

The chain is built from TRBV28 and TRBJ2-7; 7 bases fit TRBD2. CDR1 is MDHEN and CDR2 is SYDVKM in the germline V gene. The CDR3 contains 15 residues. V lost 5 bases and J lost 1; bases outside the gene matches: 8. Here the CDR3 DNA reads TGTGCCAGCAGTCTGCCTAGCGGACGGTCCTACGAGCAGTACTTC. Encoded protein: CASSLPSGRSYEQYF.

This sequence joins TRBV5-5 and TRBJ2-1; 8 bases match TRBD2. The germline gives CDR1 SGHKS, CDR2 YYEKEE (reference sequence). The CDR3 covers 16 residues. V trimming: 0 bases; J trimming: 4 bases; junction bases outside the gene matches: 6. The chain's CDR3 is CASSLDGRGTYNEQFF. CDR3 sequence (DNA): TGTGCCAGCAGCTTGGACGGGAGGGGTACATACAATGAGCAGTTCTTC.

The chain employs TRBV19 and TRBJ1-2; D remains unclear. Germline CDR1 is LNHDA and CDR2 is SQIVND (reference sequence). V lost 1 base and J 4 bases, leaving 10 bases between the germline ends. The CDR3 is made up of 14 amino acids. The CDR3 DNA reads as TGTGCCAGTAGTATAGCGGCAGGACTCTATGGCTACACCTTC. Amino acids: CASSIAAGLYGYTF.